A single sample is the source of the 24 T cell receptor beta chains below, sequenced in a study of CD8 T cells in Susac syndrome. Random hexamers were used to reverse transcribe an amount of about 0.45 to 1 ug RNA. TCRdb recomputed calls from the immunoSEQ multiplex PCR reads with MiXCR, one row per CDR3 protein. The sample has about 300,000 distinct CDR3 sequences; about 91% are singletons. Sequenced material: CD4+ T cells from PBMCs. All receptors derive from a human donor with multiple sclerosis.

The chain uses TRBV9 and TRBJ2-7; unclear D gene. This CDR3 contains 13 residues. CDR1 is SGDLS, CDR2 YYNGEE, per germline. V gave up 0 bases and J gave up 4 bases, with 8 bases separating them. CDR3 sequence (DNA): TGTGCCAGCAGCGTAGGGCCCGGTTACGAGCAGTACTTC. It is translated as CASSVGPGYEQYF.

The genes are TRBV7-9 and TRBJ1-6, with no clear D. The germline gives CDR1 SEHNR, CDR2 FQNEAQ (reference sequence). The CDR3 length is 15 residues. The germline V and J ends were trimmed by 0 bases and 5 bases, with 8 bases remaining between them. In nucleotides, the CDR3 is TGTGCCAGCAGCTTAGCCCCAAGAGATAATTCACCCCTCCACTTT. Translated: CASSLAPRDNSPLHF.

The rearrangement links TRBV7-2 to TRBJ2-7, with D perhaps TRBD2 (6 bases). Germline V gene lookup returns CDR1 SGHTA and CDR2 FQGNSA. The ends were cut back, 2 bases at V and 3 bases at J, with 17 bases in the middle. The CDR3 length is 16 residues. The CDR3: CASSLSPGTGDYEQYF. The DNA for the CDR3 is TGTGCCAGCAGCTTATCCCCCGGGACGGGGGACTACGAGCAGTACTTC.

V and J are TRBV7-9 and TRBJ1-1; the match to TRBD1 covers 7 bases. CDR1 is SEHNR, CDR2 FQNEAQ, per germline (reference sequence). Losses at the gene ends were 5 bases for V and 7 bases for J; bases not matched to a gene: 7. The CDR3 has 13 residues. The CDR3 region has the DNA TGTGCCAGCAGCCCGGGGACAGTCCTTGAAGCTTTCTTT. Protein product: CASSPGTVLEAFF. Complete variable domain (other parts from reference TRBV7-9 and TRBJ1-1): DTGVSQNPRHKITKRGQNVTFRCDPISEHNRLYWYRQTLGQGPEFLTYFQNEAQLEKSRLLSDRFSAERPKGSFSTLEIQRTEQGDSAMYLCASSPGTVLEAFFGQGTRLTVV.

In this sample, this clonotype turned up a few times. The CDR3 spells CATSDRDEQFF. The DNA for the CDR3 is TGTGCCACTTCCGACAGGGATGAGCAGTTCTTC. The chain uses TRBV10-3 and TRBJ2-1, with 7 bases matching TRBD1. V trimming: 10 bases; J trimming: 8 bases; junction bases outside the gene matches: 5. The CDR3 length is 11 residues. CDR1 is ENHRY, CDR2 SYGVKD, per germline.

The chain uses TRBV12-3 or TRBV12-4 and TRBJ2-2; D unclear. The CDR3 runs to 14 residues. Trimming removed 7 bases from V and 6 bases from J, with 15 bases in between. The DNA of the CDR3 is TGTGCCAGCACGAGTCGTCTTCCCCCCGGGGAGCTGTTTTTT. Residues: CASTSRLPPGELFF.

The J gene is TRBJ1-4, the V gene TRBV7-9, with 9 positions matching TRBD1. The CDR3 consists of 15 residues. The ends lost 5 bases at V and 8 bases at J; junction bases unmatched: 9. Looked up from germline, CDR1 is SEHNR and CDR2 is FQNEAQ (reference sequence). This CDR3 is CASSLEGTGREKLFF. CDR3 DNA sequence: TGTGCCAGCAGCCTTGAAGGGACAGGGCGGGAAAAACTGTTTTTT.

The chain is built from TRBV7-2 and TRBJ1-1; D uncertain. With 1 base removed from V and 5 bases from J, the gap between germline ends came to 8 bases. Germline CDR1 reads SGHTA; CDR2 reads FQGNSA. CDR3 length: 13 residues. In DNA form, the CDR3 reads TGTGCCAGCAGCTTAGACAAGGTAACTGAAGCTTTCTTT. This codes for CASSLDKVTEAFF. The full variable domain, completed using reference TRBV7-2 and TRBJ1-1, is GAGVSQSPSNKVTEKGKDVELRCDPISGHTALYWYRQSLGQGLEFLIYFQGNSAPDKSGLPSDRFSAERTGGSVSTLTIQRTQQEDSAVYLCASSLDKVTEAFFGQGTRLTVV.

This chain links TRBV20-1 with TRBJ1-2; 12 bases fit TRBD1. Germline V lookup: CDR1 DFQATT, CDR2 SNEGSKA (reference sequence). Trimming took 5 bases from V and 8 from J; bases not matched to a gene: 18. This CDR3 has 17 amino acids. The CDR3 bases are TGCAGTGCTTCCGGGACAGGGGGCGGAGGGTCGTGGAGGGGCTACACCTTC. Its protein product is CSASGTGGGGSWRGYTF.

The V call is TRBV7-2, the J call TRBJ2-7, with 8 bases identical to TRBD2. The V gene's germline CDR1 is SGHTA and CDR2 FQGNSA. There are 15 residues in the CDR3. V shed 1 base and J 6 bases; nucleotides not matched to a gene: 8. The CDR3 protein is CASSLVDREGGEQYF. CDR3 nucleotide sequence: TGTGCCAGCAGCTTAGTGGACCGGGAGGGCGGCGAGCAGTACTTC.

V gene TRBV12-3 or TRBV12-4 combines with J gene TRBJ1-1, with a weak D call TRBD1 (6 bases). CDR3 size: 17 residues. Trimming took 3 bases from V and 0 from J, leaving 17 bases between them. In DNA, the CDR3 is TGTGCCAGCAGTTTGGTCTGGGGGCACCTTATGAACACTGAAGCTTTCTTT. As protein: CASSLVWGHLMNTEAFF.

V gene TRBV18 combines with J gene TRBJ1-2, with D perhaps matching TRBD1 (6 bases). The CDR3 is made up of 16 amino acids. CDR1 and CDR2 (germline): KGHSH, LQKENI. Trimming took 2 bases from V and 4 from J, leaving 17 bases between them. The CDR3 DNA sequence: TGTGCCAGCTCACCATCCCCACCGGGGGGCAGCTATGGCTACACCTTC. It translates to CASSPSPPGGSYGYTF.

The genes are TRBV6-1 and TRBJ2-7; tentatively, D is TRBD2 (5 bases). Germline V gene lookup returns CDR1 MNHNS and CDR2 SASEGT. Trimming left V 5 bases short and J 7 bases short, with 15 bases between. The CDR3 extends over 13 amino acids. The CDR3 here is CASSPVLTGEQYF. The CDR3 coding sequence is TGTGCCAGCAGTCCCGTCCTAACGGGGGAGCAGTACTTC.

The chain employs TRBV6-1 and TRBJ2-3; 7 bases map to TRBD1. The length of the CDR3 is 14 residues. The V gene's germline CDR1 is MNHNS and CDR2 SASEGT. Trimming removed 8 bases from V and 2 bases from J; junction bases left unmatched: 7. CDR3 DNA: TGTGCCAGCCGGGACAGTTTTCTCACAGATACGCAGTATTTT. Protein product: CASRDSFLTDTQYF.

The chain couples TRBV2 to TRBJ2-3, with 11 nucleotides matching TRBD2. This CDR3 comprises 15 residues. Germline lookup yields CDR1 SNHLY and CDR2 FYNNEI. V dropped 6 bases and J dropped 0; count of bases not matched to a gene: 2. The CDR3 loop is CASRRLAGSTDTQYF. DNA for the CDR3: TGTGCCAGCAGAAGACTAGCGGGGAGCACAGATACGCAGTATTTT.

The count of this clonotype is one. The rearrangement uses TRBV5-1 and TRBJ2-2; tentatively, D is TRBD1 (6 bases). The CDR3 has 15 amino acids. Germline V gene sequence: CDR1 SGHRS, CDR2 YFSETQ. V lost 0 bases to trimming and J lost 4 bases, with 10 bases between them. CDR3 in DNA: TGCGCCAGCAGCTTGGACGGACAGATCACCGGGGAGCTGTTTTTT. It encodes CASSLDGQITGELFF.

V gene TRBV3-1 combines with J gene TRBJ2-1; D call uncertain. The CDR3 loop spans 12 amino acids. Germline assignment: CDR1 LGHDT and CDR2 YNNKEL (reference sequence). V shed 0 bases and J shed 15 bases, with 12 bases lying between them. This CDR3 is CASSQDPLWLFF. CDR3 DNA sequence: TGTGCCAGCAGCCAAGACCCGTTATGGCTGTTCTTC.

The J gene is TRBJ2-7, the V gene TRBV20-1, with D unclear. Germline V gene data show CDR1 as DFQATT and CDR2 as SNEGSKA (reference sequence). The CDR3 runs to 13 residues. Between the trimmed V and J ends, which lost 2 bases and 4 bases, there was a span of 12 bases. In DNA form, the CDR3 reads TGCAGTGCTAGATACACCGATGGTTACGAGCAGTACTTC. Translation: CSARYTDGYEQYF.

This chain joins TRBV6-2 or TRBV6-3 and TRBJ2-1; 15 bases line up with TRBD2. CDR1 is MNHEY, CDR2 SVGEGT, per germline. Trimming removed 2 bases from V and 1 base from J; junction bases left unmatched: 12. The CDR3 is 21 amino acids. The CDR3 loop reads CASSYDGLAGGALGSYNEQFF. The CDR3 DNA follows: TGTGCCAGCAGTTACGACGGACTAGCGGGAGGGGCCCTCGGGTCCTACAATGAGCAGTTCTTC.

V and J are TRBV10-3 and TRBJ1-2, with D unclear. V lost 2 bases and J 9 bases, leaving 16 bases between the germline ends. CDR1 ENHRY and CDR2 SYGVKD come from the germline V gene. This CDR3 region has 14 residues. CDR3 sequence: CAISESPSGGRYTF. CDR3 DNA: TGTGCCATCAGTGAGAGTCCGTCAGGAGGTCGCTACACCTTC.

The J gene is TRBJ1-1, the V gene TRBV7-9; tentatively, D is TRBD1 (6 bases). Per the germline V gene, CDR1 is SEHNR and CDR2 is FQNEAQ (reference sequence). The CDR3 loop spans 15 amino acids. With 1 base removed from V and 2 bases from J, the gap between germline ends came to 11 bases. CDR3 in amino acids: CASSLGGAGNTEAFF. DNA for the CDR3: TGTGCCAGCAGCTTAGGGGGGGCGGGTAACACTGAAGCTTTCTTT.

The chain has TRBV20-1 and TRBJ2-5; perhaps TRBD1 as D (5 bases). The CDR3 consists of 14 residues. Germline CDR1 is DFQATT and CDR2 is SNEGSKA (reference sequence). The V end was cut by 0 bases, the J end by 6 bases, with 14 bases between. The CDR3 spells CSARDPAGPKTQYF. The DNA of the CDR3 is TGCAGTGCTAGAGATCCCGCAGGGCCGAAGACCCAGTACTTC.

V usage is TRBV5-1 and J usage is TRBJ2-7, with D possibly TRBD2 on 5 matching bases. CDR3 length: 14 amino acids. The V and J ends lost 0 bases and 2 bases respectively, with 9 bases between them. CDR1 and CDR2 (germline): SGHRS, YFSETQ. CDR3 sequence (DNA): TGCGCCAGCAGCTTGGTCGCGGGCCCCTACGAGCAGTACTTC. Translating gives CASSLVAGPYEQYF.

The rearrangement joins TRBV29-1 to TRBJ1-1; no reliable D call. There are 12 residues in the CDR3. The V gene lost 6 bases and the J gene lost 7 bases, with 15 bases spanning the gap. CDR1 and CDR2 from the germline V gene are SQVTM and ANQGSEA. CDR3 nucleotides: TGCAGCGTCTCGGTGGTGGGAGGTGAAGCTTTCTTT. Translating it yields CSVSVVGGEAFF.